This T cell receptor beta chain was profiled in a study of T cells after yellow fever vaccination. At the level of the study: SMART-Seq v4 Ultra Low Input served to prepare low-cell-number fractions.

This clonotype was counted a few times. The CDR3 has 16 residues. Germline assignment: CDR1 SGHRS and CDR2 YFSETQ. V was pared by 4 bases and J by 4 bases, with 13 bases of the junction left unmatched. TCRdb called the 5' RACE reads again in MiXCR, with one record for every CDR3 protein. The data show 300,000 to 350,000 distinct CDR3 sequences, with 4% to 5.5% seen just once and approximately 19% held by the top ten. The rearrangement joins TRBV5-1 to TRBJ2-5, with 7 bases matching TRBD2. Sequences were derived from PBMCs, sampled 15 days after the yellow fever booster vaccination. This sequence was found in a man younger than 30 who received the YFV17D yellow fever vaccine. CDR3 residues: CASSDSHRAGVETQYF. CDR3 coding DNA: TGCGCCAGCAGCGATAGCCATCGGGCGGGGGTAGAGACCCAGTACTTC.